This entry lists 10 T cell receptor beta chains sequenced from one sample in a study of shared clonotypes between healthy human individuals. Generated by immunoSEQ multiplex PCR, the TCRdb table keeps only in-frame clones and is missing some. This table has approximately 2,000,000 clones, just under 95% appearing once. Terminally differentiated effector memory CD45RA+ cells were excluded from the naive CD8 cells, which were CD45RO-negative and positively selected for CCR7. The sequencing sample was made of naive CD8+ T cells from PBMCs. The receptor set was obtained from a man younger than 30 in good health. Some clones in this sample may be carry-over from other donors' samples.

V and J are TRBV4-1 and TRBJ2-7, with a tentative D call TRBD1 (6 bases). In germline, CDR1 is MGHRA, CDR2 YSYEKL. V lost 3 bases and J lost 0, with 12 bases in between. The CDR3 runs 15 residues. The CDR3: CASSHKGVSSYEQYF. CDR3 bases: TGCGCCAGCAGCCACAAGGGGGTGAGCTCCTACGAGCAGTACTTC.

On this clone: Other DNA sequences of this sample code for an identical CDR3. The chain couples TRBV6-5 to TRBJ2-2; perhaps D is TRBD1 or TRBD2 (5 bases each). CDR3 length: 15 residues. V was shortened by 0 bases and J by 4 bases, with 9 bases between the two germline ends. CDR1 is MNHEY, CDR2 SVGAGI, per germline. The CDR3 nucleotides read TGTGCCAGCAGTTACTCGGGGGTGGGCACCGGGGAGCTGTTTTTT. It is translated as CASSYSGVGTGELFF.

Only one count was recorded for this clone. V usage is TRBV5-8 and J usage is TRBJ2-7, with D possibly being TRBD2 (6 bases). Germline V gives CDR1 SGHTS, CDR2 YDEGEE. CDR3 length equals 15 residues. Trimming took off 0 bases at V and 3 bases at J, with 13 bases between the two ends. CDR3 protein: CASSLDAGRSYEQYF. The CDR3 region has the DNA TGTGCCAGCAGCTTGGATGCGGGGAGAAGCTACGAGCAGTACTTC.

This rearrangement joins TRBV13 to TRBJ2-1; TRBD2 matches 15 bases. The germline V gene has CDR1 PRHDT and CDR2 FYEKMQ (reference sequence). Losses at the gene ends were 8 bases for V and 7 bases for J; bases not matched to a gene: 9. This CDR3 is 16 amino acids long. CDR3 amino acids: CASCSWGTSGRNEQFF. The CDR3 DNA reads TGTGCCAGCTGCTCCTGGGGGACTAGCGGGAGGAATGAGCAGTTCTTC.

Worth noting for this clone: Additional DNA sequences in this sample encode the identical CDR3. V usage is TRBV28 and J usage is TRBJ1-5; maybe TRBD1 (5 bases). V was clipped by 7 bases and J by 4 bases, with 11 bases between them. The CDR3 sequence is 13 residues long. From germline, CDR1 is MDHEN and CDR2 SYDVKM. The CDR3 here is CASNRGSNQPQHF. The CDR3 DNA reads TGTGCCAGCAACCGGGGCAGTAATCAGCCCCAGCATTTT.

The rearrangement uses TRBV27 and TRBJ2-7; the match to TRBD1 covers 7 bases. J was trimmed by 3 bases and V by 3 bases; bases with no gene match: 8. The germline V gene has CDR1 MNHEY and CDR2 SMNVEV (reference sequence). The CDR3 is 15 residues long. CDR3 nucleotides: TGTGCCAGCAGTTTTTCGACCACAGGGGTCTACGAGCAGTACTTC. Translation gives CASSFSTTGVYEQYF.

The gene calls are TRBV5-5 and TRBJ1-2; TRBD1 matches at 7 bases. There are 17 residues in the CDR3. J was trimmed by 4 bases and V by 0 bases; bases with no gene match: 12. The V gene's germline CDR1 is SGHKS and CDR2 YYEKEE (reference sequence). CDR3 sequence: CASSLERDSLDGYGYTF. DNA of the CDR3: TGTGCCAGCAGCTTGGAGAGGGACAGCCTCGACGGCTATGGCTACACCTTC.

About this clone itself: Distinct nucleotide sequences in the sample also encode this CDR3. This chain joins TRBV5-4 and TRBJ1-5, with D tentatively TRBD1 (6 bases). Germline V gives CDR1 SGHNT, CDR2 YYREEE (reference sequence). V was trimmed by 5 bases and J by 4 bases, leaving 10 bases between them. The CDR3 has 13 amino acids. CDR3 nucleotides: TGTGCCAGCAGTCCGGACAGAAATCAGCCCCAGCATTTT. The encoded protein is CASSPDRNQPQHF.

The chain recombines TRBV6-5 with TRBJ2-7; TRBD1 or TRBD2 may be the D gene (5 bases each). V lost 7 bases to trimming and J lost 5 bases, with 15 bases between them. CDR1 MNHEY and CDR2 SVGAGI come from the germline V gene. This CDR3 region has 13 residues. The CDR3 sequence is CASTPGPGDEQYF. CDR3 DNA: TGTGCCAGCACCCCGGGACCCGGGGACGAGCAGTACTTC.

The chain links TRBV7-2 to TRBJ1-2, with TRBD1 identical over 8 bases. V trimming: 5 bases; J trimming: 7 bases; junction bases outside the gene matches: 12. The CDR3 runs 15 residues. Germline V gene sequence: CDR1 SGHTA, CDR2 FQGNSA. The CDR3 DNA follows: TGTGCCAGCAGCGACCGGGACAGGACCCGGGGTGGCTACACCTTC. Amino acid sequence: CASSDRDRTRGGYTF.